This is a list of T cell receptor beta chains from one sample in a study of post-analysis software for immune sequencing data. MiXCR, run by TCRdb on the PCR reads, gives a single entry per CDR3 protein. The repertoire has 550,000 to 700,000 distinct CDR3 sequences, about 40% of them found once; the top ten carry 1.5% to 2%. Material: blood. The receptors shown here come from a girl aged 10 to 17 with multiple sclerosis. The CDR3 runs from the conserved cysteine through the conserved F or W. Each record gives: J gene, CDR3 length, V gene, D gene, CDR3 protein. D genes are given only for firm matches.

TRBJ2-7	14	TRBV7-3	.	CASSLRPHGYEQYF
TRBJ1-2	14	TRBV6-7	.	CASSYSARKYGYTF
TRBJ2-5	11	TRBV4-1	.	CASSHQETRYF
TRBJ1-6	16	TRBV11-2	TRBD1	CASSPIQTGKNSPLHF
TRBJ1-1	12	TRBV12-3/TRBV12-4	.	CASSPTGIEAFF
TRBJ1-1	15	TRBV13	.	CASSHGRSGNTEAFF
TRBJ2-3	14	TRBV20-1	TRBD2	CSAFSGGTTDTQYF
TRBJ2-4	14	TRBV29-1	.	CSVTYPLAKNIQYF
.	12	TRBV2	.	CASTRGLNIQYF
TRBJ2-1	15	TRBV7-9	.	CACSSQGRSYNEQFF
TRBJ2-7	15	TRBV5-1	TRBD2	CASSTTGTSGDEQYF
TRBJ2-3	17	TRBV12-3/TRBV12-4	TRBD2	CASSSSQTSVGADTQYF
TRBJ2-1	14	TRBV12-3/TRBV12-4	.	CASSPQGGYNEQFF
TRBJ2-3	16	TRBV20-1	.	CSAREARPSGTDTQYF
TRBJ1-1	12	TRBV6-5	TRBD1	CASRRDSGEAFF
TRBJ2-3	15	TRBV9	.	CTSSVVPQHTDTQYF
TRBJ2-7	15	TRBV6-1	TRBD1	CASSDRDRLPYEQYF
TRBJ2-1	11	TRBV6-2/TRBV6-3	.	CASSYAAKQFF
TRBJ1-4	14	TRBV5-1	TRBD1	CASSRDSDREKLFF
TRBJ1-2	14	TRBV10-3	.	CAITRDGQGDGYTF
TRBJ2-5	15	TRBV28	.	CASSLRDWGQETQYF